This T cell receptor beta chain emerged from a study of ipilimumab plus nivolumab after autologous stem cell transplantation (dated by TCRdb to 2020 to 2022). For the study in its entirety: A median of roughly five ipilimumab doses and about 8 nivolumab doses was received by trial patients. Primary refractory and relapsed disease were included in the DLBCL cohort, with 18-month progression-free survival of about 86% and 27%, respectively. The trial enrolled patients with high-risk diffuse large B cell lymphoma, mature T cell lymphoma, or multiple myeloma undergoing autologous transplant. The intent-to-treat population of the trial was made up of under 40 patients.

The germline V gene specifies SGDLS as CDR1 and YYNGEE as CDR2. The CDR3 goes from the cysteine to the phenylalanine over 12 residues. The read is trimmed to its CDR3 DNA, 36 bases read in frame from base 1. V sheds 3 bases and J sheds 6 bases, leaving 7 bases between their ends. This clone was observed a single time. This clone's antigen is unknown. Within one base of it there is no much larger clone, and no base qualities were kept. Here is what the overall study found, with its caveats: The authors concluded that combined checkpoint inhibition appeared tolerable when used as consolidation after transplant. According to the authors, a biologic rationale for studying the approach further came from T cell receptor repertoire, regulatory T cell phenotype and gut microbiota profiles.

The library was generated by the immunoSEQ multiplex PCR assay. What TCRdb holds here is the immuneACCESS table cut down to in-frame rearrangements. Part of the clones is not present; checked against another copy, under half of the missing clones reflect an unresolved V gene, and the others are unexplained. Present in this sample are roughly 16,000 clones, 70% to 85% of which were seen just once. Of the sample, roughly a third is held by the ten largest clones. Ipilimumab was given at 1 mg/kg intravenously on day 1 of selected weeks, and checkpoint therapy started 14 to 28 days after autologous transplant. Nivolumab was administered at 3 mg/kg intravenously on day 1 of weeks 1, 4, 7, 10, and every two weeks through week 26. This Phase Ib clinical trial tested ipilimumab plus nivolumab, a combined checkpoint inhibition, as consolidation after autologous stem cell transplantation.

The receptor chain draws on TRBV9 and TRBJ2-1; the D gene lacks a confident call. The input for sequencing was PBMCs, taken in a trial of ipilimumab plus nivolumab as post-transplant consolidation. This clonotype was obtained from a male donor with diffuse large B-cell lymphoma. The CDR3 region has the sequence CASSARGNEQFF. Read as DNA, the sequence is TGTGCCAGCAGCGCTCGAGGCAATGAGCAGTTCTTC.